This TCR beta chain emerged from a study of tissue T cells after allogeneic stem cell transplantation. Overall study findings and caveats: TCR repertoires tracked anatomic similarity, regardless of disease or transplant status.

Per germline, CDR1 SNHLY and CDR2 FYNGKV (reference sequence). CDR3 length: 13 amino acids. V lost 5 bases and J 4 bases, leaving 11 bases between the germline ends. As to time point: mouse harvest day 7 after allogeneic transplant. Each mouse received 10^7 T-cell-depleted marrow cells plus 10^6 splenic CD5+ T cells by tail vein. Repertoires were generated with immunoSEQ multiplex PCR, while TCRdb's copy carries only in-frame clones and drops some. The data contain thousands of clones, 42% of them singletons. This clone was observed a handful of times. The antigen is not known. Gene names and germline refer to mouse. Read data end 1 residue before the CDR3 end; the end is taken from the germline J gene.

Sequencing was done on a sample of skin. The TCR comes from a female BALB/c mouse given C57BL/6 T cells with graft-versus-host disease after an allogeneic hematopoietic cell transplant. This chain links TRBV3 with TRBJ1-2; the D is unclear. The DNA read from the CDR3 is TGTGCCAGCAGCGGCATCTCAGGCTCCGACTACACC. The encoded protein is CASSGISGSDYT. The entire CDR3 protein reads CASSGISGSDYTF.